This T cell receptor beta chain was recovered during a study of human T cells and chemical hapten exposure. The library labeled individual cDNA molecules by adding unique molecular identifiers to them. TCRdb independently ran MiXCR on the RACE reads; one entry per CDR3 protein. This table has over 35,000 distinct CDR3 sequences, more than 9% appearing once. Described time point: pre-sensitization, week 0. Treatment indicated: therapeutic diphenylcyclopropenone sensitization with weekly scalp DPC. Trimming stripped 8 bases from V and 1 base from J, with 15 bases between. The CDR3 runs to 14 residues. Germline V gives CDR1 SQVTM, CDR2 ANQGSEA. This clonotype has only a few counts.

V is TRBV29-1 and J is TRBJ2-1; no clear D. Sequenced here: whole blood, sampled in connection with sensitization to the hapten diphenylcyclopropenone (DPC). The TCR originated in a man in his thirties or forties with alopecia areata. Some clones in this sample may be carry-over from other donors' samples. As DNA, the CDR3 is TGCAGCATCGGGCTCCAACGGTCCTACAATGAGCAGTTCTTC. This sequence encodes CSIGLQRSYNEQFF.